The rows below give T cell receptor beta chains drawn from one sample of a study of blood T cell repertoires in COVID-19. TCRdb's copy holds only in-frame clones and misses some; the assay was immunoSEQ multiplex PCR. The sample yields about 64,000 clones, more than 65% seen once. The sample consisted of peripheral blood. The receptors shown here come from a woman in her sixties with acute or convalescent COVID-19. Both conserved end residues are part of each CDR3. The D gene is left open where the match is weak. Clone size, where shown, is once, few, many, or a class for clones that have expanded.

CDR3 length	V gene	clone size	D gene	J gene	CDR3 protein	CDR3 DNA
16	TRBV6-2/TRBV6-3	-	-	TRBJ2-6	CASSYGGSSGANVLTF	TGTGCCAGCAGTTACGGGGGGAGCTCTGGGGCCAACGTCCTGACTTTC
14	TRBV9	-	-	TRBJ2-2	CASSVRGSGGELFF	TGTGCCAGCAGCGTACGGGGGTCGGGCGGGGAGCTGTTTTTT
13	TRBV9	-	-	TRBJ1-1	CASSATRNTEAFF	TGTGCCAGCAGCGCAACACGGAACACTGAAGCTTTCTTT
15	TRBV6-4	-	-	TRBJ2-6	CASRGRALGANVLTF	TGTGCCAGCAGGGGCAGGGCTCTTGGGGCCAACGTCCTGACTTTC
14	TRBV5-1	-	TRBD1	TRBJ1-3	CASSLAGQGDTIYF	TGCGCCAGCAGCTTGGCCGGGCAGGGGGACACCATATATTTT
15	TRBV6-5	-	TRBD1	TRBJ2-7	CASQASGTGVFEQYF	TGTGCCAGTCAAGCCTCCGGGACAGGGGTATTCGAGCAGTACTTC
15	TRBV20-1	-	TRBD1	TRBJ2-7	CSASPADRGRGEQYF	TGCAGTGCTAGTCCGGCCGACAGGGGGCGAGGGGAGCAGTACTTC
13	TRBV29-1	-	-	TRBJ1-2	CSTRGVLDYGYTF	TGCAGCACAAGGGGTGTGTTGGACTATGGCTACACCTTC
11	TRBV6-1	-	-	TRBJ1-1	CASSTGIEAFF	TGTGCCAGCAGCACGGGGATTGAAGCTTTCTTT
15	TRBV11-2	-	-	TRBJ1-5	CASSLVAGGNQPQHF	TGTGCCAGCAGCTTAGTGGCGGGGGGGAATCAGCCCCAGCATTTT
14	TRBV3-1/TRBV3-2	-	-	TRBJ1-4	CASSQASGSEKLFF	TGTGCCAGCAGCCAAGCGAGTGGGAGTGAAAAACTGTTTTTT
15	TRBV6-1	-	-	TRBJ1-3	CASSEQAVTGNTIYF	TGTGCCAGCAGTGAGCAGGCTGTGACTGGAAACACCATATATTTT
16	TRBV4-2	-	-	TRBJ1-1	CASSQGIGGKVTEAFF	TGTGCCAGCAGCCAAGGTATTGGCGGAAAGGTCACTGAAGCTTTCTTT
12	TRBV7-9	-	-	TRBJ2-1	CASSLVAGEQFF	TGTGCCAGCAGCTTAGTGGCGGGAGAGCAGTTCTTC
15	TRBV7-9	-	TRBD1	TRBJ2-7	CASSWGTGATYEQYF	TGTGCCAGCAGCTGGGGGACAGGGGCGACCTACGAGCAGTACTTC
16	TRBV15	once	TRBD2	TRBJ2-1	CATSRDLGGDHNEQFF	TGTGCCACCAGCAGAGATCTGGGGGGGGACCACAATGAGCAGTTCTTC
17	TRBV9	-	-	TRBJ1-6	CASSVEAGPLNNSPLHF	TGTGCCAGCAGCGTAGAAGCAGGGCCCCTTAATAATTCACCCCTCCACTTT
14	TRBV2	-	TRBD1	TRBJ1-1	CASCRDSRYTEAFF	TGTGCCAGCTGCCGGGACAGTCGATACACTGAAGCTTTCTTT
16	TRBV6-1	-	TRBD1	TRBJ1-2	CASSEVPRTGGRGYTF	TGTGCCAGCAGTGAAGTACCCCGGACAGGGGGCCGCGGCTACACCTTC
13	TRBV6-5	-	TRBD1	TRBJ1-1	CASPGRQGTEAFF	TGTGCCAGCCCTGGCCGACAGGGGACTGAAGCTTTCTTT
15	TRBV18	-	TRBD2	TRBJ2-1	CASSLAGTSSNEQFF	TGTGCCAGCTCCCTGGCCGGGACTAGTAGTAATGAGCAGTTCTTC
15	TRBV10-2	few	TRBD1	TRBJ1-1	CASSMEQGKGSKAFF	TGCGCCAGCAGTATGGAACAGGGGAAAGGCAGTAAAGCTTTCTTT
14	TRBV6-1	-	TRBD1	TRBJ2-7	CASSDLQGASEQYF	TGTGCCAGCAGTGATTTACAGGGGGCTAGCGAGCAGTACTTC
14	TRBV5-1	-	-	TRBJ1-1	CASSLVSGETEAFF	TGCGCCAGCAGCTTGGTTTCAGGGGAGACTGAAGCTTTCTTT
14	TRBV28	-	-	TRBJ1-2	CASSFPGGGRGYTF	TGTGCCAGCAGTTTCCCCGGGGGTGGTAGGGGCTACACCTTC
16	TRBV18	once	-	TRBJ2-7	CASSRGLSAGLYEQYF	TGTGCCAGCTCACGGGGACTGTCCGCCGGCCTATACGAGCAGTACTTC
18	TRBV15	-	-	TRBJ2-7	CATSRVPGQSPNSYEQYF	TGTGCCACCAGCAGAGTTCCAGGGCAATCCCCGAACTCCTACGAGCAGTACTTC
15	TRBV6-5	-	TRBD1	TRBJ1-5	CASSRDSYSNQPQHF	TGTGCCAGCAGCCGGGACAGCTATAGCAATCAGCCCCAGCATTTT
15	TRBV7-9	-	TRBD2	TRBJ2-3	CASSLYSGGTDTQYF	TGTGCCAGCAGCTTATATAGCGGGGGCACAGATACGCAGTATTTT
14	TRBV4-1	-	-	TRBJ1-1	CASSPTAMNTEAFF	TGCGCCAGCAGCCCGACAGCCATGAACACTGAAGCTTTCTTT
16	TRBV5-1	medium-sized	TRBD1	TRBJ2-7	CASSPGGTGISYEQYF	TGCGCCAGCAGCCCCGGGGGGACAGGGATTTCCTACGAGCAGTACTTC
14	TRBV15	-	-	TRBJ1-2	CATSRVPFSYGYTF	TGTGCCACCAGCAGAGTTCCATTTAGCTATGGCTACACCTTC
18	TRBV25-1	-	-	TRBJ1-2	CASSGERAGGAANYGYTF	TGTGCCAGCAGTGGGGAGAGAGCGGGGGGCGCGGCTAACTATGGCTACACCTTC
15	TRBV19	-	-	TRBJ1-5	CASIRRGSVGQPQHF	TGTGCCAGTATCCGACGGGGGAGTGTGGGTCAGCCCCAGCATTTT
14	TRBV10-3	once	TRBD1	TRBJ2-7	CAIRTDRGLGEQYF	TGTGCCATCAGAACGGACAGGGGGCTTGGTGAGCAGTACTTC
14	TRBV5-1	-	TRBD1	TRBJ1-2	CASSPWTGGRGYTF	TGCGCCAGCAGCCCATGGACAGGGGGCAGGGGCTACACCTTC
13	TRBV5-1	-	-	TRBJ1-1	CASSLTRNTEAFF	TGCGCCAGCAGCTTGACCAGGAACACTGAAGCTTTCTTT
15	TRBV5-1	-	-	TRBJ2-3	CASSLASGSTDTQYF	TGCGCCAGCAGCTTGGCCAGCGGGAGCACAGATACGCAGTATTTT
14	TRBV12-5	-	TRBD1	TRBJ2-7	CASGPGQGADEQYF	TGTGCTAGTGGGCCGGGACAGGGGGCGGACGAGCAGTACTTC
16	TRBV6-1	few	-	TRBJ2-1	CASSDPRGPSYNEQFF	TGTGCCAGCAGTGATCCGCGGGGGCCGTCCTACAATGAGCAGTTCTTC
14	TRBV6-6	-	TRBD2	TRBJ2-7	CASRASGSSYEQYF	TGTGCCAGCAGAGCTAGCGGATCCTCCTACGAGCAGTACTTC
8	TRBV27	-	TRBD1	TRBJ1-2	CAISQGAF	TGTGCCATCTCTCAGGGGGCTTTC
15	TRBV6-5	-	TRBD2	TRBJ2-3	CASSFGTSGTDTQYF	TGTGCCAGCAGTTTTGGGACTAGCGGCACAGATACGCAGTATTTT
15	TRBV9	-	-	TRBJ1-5	CASSETAYSNQPQHF	TGTGCCAGCAGCGAGACAGCATATAGCAATCAGCCCCAGCATTTT
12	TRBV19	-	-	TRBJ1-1	CASSIIGQEAFF	TGTGCCAGTAGTATCATCGGACAGGAAGCTTTCTTT
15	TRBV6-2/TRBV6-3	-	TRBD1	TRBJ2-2	CASSNRGFGTGELFF	TGTGCCAGCAGTAACAGGGGGTTCGGCACCGGGGAGCTGTTTTTT
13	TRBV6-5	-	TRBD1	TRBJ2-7	CASSPGTAYEQYF	TGTGCCAGCAGTCCGGGGACAGCCTACGAGCAGTACTTC